These 17 T cell receptor beta chains originate from one sample sequenced in a study of blood T cell repertoires in COVID-19 (dated by TCRdb to 2020 to 2021). The library was built by means of the immunoSEQ multiplex PCR assay. In its TCRdb copy, this immuneACCESS table keeps in-frame sequences only and misses some clones. Where compared with another copy, unresolved V genes explain less than half of these, and the others have no known cause. The sample has 200,000 to 250,000 clones on record, 88% of them singletons. Around 3.6% of the sample goes to the ten largest clones. The sample taken for sequencing was PBMCs or T cells enriched from blood (not recorded which). These TCRs come from a woman younger than 45 who had been exposed to COVID-19.

The chain has TRBV5-1 and TRBJ1-2; the match to TRBD1 covers 7 bases. Germline V gives CDR1 SGHRS, CDR2 YFSETQ. The CDR3 has 15 residues. V trimming: 1 base; J trimming: 2 bases; junction bases outside the gene matches: 5. CDR3 sequence (DNA): TGCGCCAGCAGCTTGACATCGGGACAGAACTATGGCTACACCTTC. It codes for CASSLTSGQNYGYTF.

This clone turned up a few times. The chain is built from TRBV27 and TRBJ2-1; tentative D call: TRBD2 (6 bases). This CDR3 is 15 amino acids long. Trimming took off 5 bases at V and 10 bases at J, with 21 bases between the two ends. CDR1 MNHEY and CDR2 SMNVEV come from the germline V gene (reference sequence). The CDR3 here is CASSPNLAVPGEQFF. The CDR3, as DNA: TGTGCCAGCAGTCCCAACTTAGCGGTCCCTGGGGAGCAGTTCTTC.

The chain combines TRBV5-1 with TRBJ2-1; the match to TRBD2 covers 9 bases. This CDR3 comprises 15 residues. Germline CDR1 reads SGHRS; CDR2 reads YFSETQ. V was pared by 2 bases and J by 4 bases, with 4 bases of the junction left unmatched. Here the CDR3 DNA reads TGCGCCAGCAGCTTTTCTAGCGGGGATTACAATGAGCAGTTCTTC. This translates into CASSFSSGDYNEQFF. Full variable domain (rest looked up from reference TRBV5-1 and TRBJ2-1): KAGVTQTPRYLIKTRGQQVTLSCSPISGHRSVSWYQQTPGQGLQFLFEYFSETQRNKGNFPGRFSGRQFSNSRSEMNVSTLELGDSALYLCASSFSSGDYNEQFFGPGTRLTVL.

This CDR3 is CASSEKTANEKLFF. The CDR3 DNA is TGTGCCAGCAGTGAAAAGACAGCTAATGAAAAACTGTTTTTT. The chain links TRBV2 to TRBJ1-4; a possible D gene is TRBD1 (5 bases). With 2 bases removed from V and 3 bases from J, the gap between germline ends came to 7 bases. The CDR3 sequence is 14 residues long. Germline V CDR1 and CDR2: SNHLY, FYNNEI.

CDR3 sequence (DNA): TGTGCCAGCAGCAAGCGGGAGGGCATATCGAATGAGCAGTTCTTC. Translating gives CASSKREGISNEQFF. The chain uses TRBV13 and TRBJ2-1; 10 positions match TRBD2. Trimming cost V 5 bases and J 7 bases; bases outside gene matches: 8. CDR3 size: 15 residues. Germline CDR1 and CDR2: PRHDT and FYEKMQ (reference sequence).

V usage is TRBV15 and J usage is TRBJ2-7; 12 bases align to TRBD2. The CDR3 runs 15 residues. Looked up from germline, CDR1 is LNHNV and CDR2 is YYDKDF (reference sequence). V was clipped by 5 bases and J by 2 bases; unmatched bases: 4. The CDR3 DNA reads TGTGCCACCAGCGTAAGACTAGCGGGAGCCTACGAGCAGTACTTC. It specifies CATSVRLAGAYEQYF.

The chain recombines TRBV11-2 with TRBJ2-4, with 13 bases that match TRBD2. This CDR3 is 16 amino acids long. Germline CDR1 reads SGHAT; CDR2 reads FQNNGV. Germline trimming cut 2 bases from V and 9 bases from J; bases unmatched to any gene: 7. The CDR3 is CASSLNAGLAGVIQYF. CDR3 nucleotide sequence: TGTGCCAGCAGCTTAAATGCAGGACTAGCGGGAGTCATTCAGTACTTC.

This chain links TRBV19 with TRBJ2-7; TRBD1 aligns across 9 bases. Trimming at V came to 3 bases and at J to 9 bases, leaving 6 bases not matched to a gene. CDR3 size: 13 residues. CDR1 LNHDA and CDR2 SQIVND come from the germline V gene (reference sequence). This chain's CDR3 is CASSIPGQGSQYF. In DNA, the CDR3 is TGTGCCAGTAGTATCCCGGGACAGGGTTCGCAGTACTTC.

The rearrangement uses TRBV24-1 and TRBJ2-2, with 10 bases fitting TRBD1. Losses at the gene ends were 2 bases for V and 4 bases for J; bases not matched to a gene: 18. The CDR3 covers 21 residues. CDR1 and CDR2 from the germline V gene are KGHDR and SFDVKD. CDR3 in amino acids: CATSDSNHAGTGARSTGELFF. In nucleotides, the CDR3 is TGTGCCACCAGTGATTCGAACCACGCCGGGACAGGGGCAAGGAGCACCGGGGAGCTGTTTTTT.

The V and J genes are TRBV2 and TRBJ1-1, with D tentatively TRBD1 (5 bases). There are 15 residues in the CDR3. The germline V gene has CDR1 SNHLY and CDR2 FYNNEI. Trimming removed 7 bases from V and 10 bases from J, with 25 bases in between. CDR3 nucleotides: TGTGCCAGCAAGAGTGAGGAATGGGGCTCGGGAGGAGCTTTCTTT. This sequence encodes CASKSEEWGSGGAFF.

The chain employs TRBV11-2 and TRBJ1-2; 9 bases agree with TRBD1. The trim removed 0 bases at V and 8 bases at J, leaving 10 bases unmatched. The CDR3 has 16 residues. Germline V lookup: CDR1 SGHAT, CDR2 FQNNGV. Here the CDR3 reads CASSLDPTGGLRGYTF. As DNA, the CDR3 is TGTGCCAGCAGCTTAGATCCGACAGGGGGATTAAGAGGCTACACCTTC.

The chain uses TRBV19 and TRBJ2-7; the match to TRBD2 covers 8 bases. This CDR3 spans 15 amino acids. The V segment lost 2 bases and the J segment 6 bases; nucleotides outside the gene matches: 9. The germline V gene encodes CDR1 LNHDA and CDR2 SQIVND (reference sequence). The CDR3 nucleotides are TGTGCCAGTAGTATACCAGCGGGAGATGGACGCGAGCAGTACTTC. Translating it yields CASSIPAGDGREQYF. Based on the CDR3 plus reference TRBV19 and TRBJ2-7, the full variable domain is DGGITQSPKYLFRKEGQNVTLSCEQNLNHDAMYWYRQDPGQGLRLIYYSQIVNDFQKGDIAEGYSVSREKKESFPLTVTSAQKNPTAFYLCASSIPAGDGREQYFGPGTRLTVT.

This chain connects TRBV20-1 to TRBJ2-7; D remains unclear. CDR3 length: 10 residues. The germline CDR1 and CDR2 sequences are DFQATT and SNEGSKA (reference sequence). V lost 3 bases and J 5 bases, leaving 5 bases between the germline ends. In nucleotides, the CDR3 is TGCAGTGCTAGTCTAGACGAGCAGTACTTC. As protein: CSASLDEQYF.

This clone has just a few counts. The rearrangement joins TRBV30 to TRBJ1-1; the D gene is possibly TRBD1 (6 bases). The CDR3 is made up of 13 amino acids. V lost 3 bases to trimming and J lost 1 base, with 9 bases between them. CDR1 and CDR2 (germline): GTSNPN, SVGIG (reference sequence). CDR3 coding DNA: TGTGCCTGGAGGACAGGACGGAACACTGAAGCTTTCTTT. This translates into CAWRTGRNTEAFF. Complete variable domain (other parts from reference TRBV30 and TRBJ1-1): SQTIHQWPATLVQPVGSPLSLECTVEGTSNPNLYWYRQAAGRGLQLLFYSVGIGQISSEVPQNLSASRPQDRQFILSSKKLLLSDSGFYLCAWRTGRNTEAFFGQGTRLTVV.

The J gene is TRBJ1-1, the V gene TRBV29-1; TRBD1 matches 8 bases. CDR3 length: 12 residues. The V and J ends lost 6 bases and 5 bases, in that order; junction bases with no gene match: 5. Germline CDR1 and CDR2: SQVTM and ANQGSEA. The CDR3: CSVGDRLTEAFF. CDR3 DNA: TGCAGCGTGGGGGACAGGTTGACTGAAGCTTTCTTT.

This chain uses TRBV18 with TRBJ1-5, with D tentatively TRBD1 (6 bases). V shed 3 bases and J shed 7 bases, with 22 bases lying between them. CDR1 KGHSH and CDR2 LQKENI come from the germline V gene. This CDR3 spans 17 amino acids. The CDR3 region is CASSPPSGDGRRQPQHF. The CDR3 nucleotides read TGTGCCAGCTCACCTCCCTCAGGGGATGGTCGACGGCAGCCCCAGCATTTT.

The chain recombines TRBV5-4 with TRBJ1-1; D might be TRBD1 (5 bases). With 3 bases removed from V and 0 bases from J, the gap between germline ends came to 12 bases. This CDR3 comprises 15 residues. Germline CDR1 and CDR2: SGHNT and YYREEE (reference sequence). CDR3 sequence: CASSSRTTMNTEAFF. The CDR3 DNA reads TGTGCCAGCAGCTCAAGGACAACCATGAACACTGAAGCTTTCTTT.